The source of this TCR beta chain is a study of technical replicates of blood from four donors. The table came from immunoSEQ multiplex PCR; TCRdb's copy has only in-frame clones and leaves some out. Of around 83,000 clones listed, more than 80% are singletons. This clone has just one count. V was clipped by 1 base and J by 5 bases; unmatched bases: 4. CDR1 and CDR2 (germline): SGDLS, YYNGEE. This CDR3 comprises 15 residues. The J gene is TRBJ2-2, the V gene TRBV9; 8 bases align to TRBD1. This TCR was recovered from a human donor in good health. The sample consisted of T cells isolated from PBMCs. CDR3 in DNA: TGTGCCAGCAGCGTACAGGGGGCGTCGACCGGGGAGCTGTTTTTT. This gives the protein CASSVQGASTGELFF.